What follows describes a single TCR delta chain. Its binding antigen is unknown. A far larger clone is off by one base, so a read error is likely. This record comes from a study of gammadelta T cells in human blood (TCRdb year 2020). Study-wide findings and limitations: In the study, polyclonal expansion of innate gamma-delta T cells immediately after birth was reported to appear to be driven by microbial exposure.

CDR1 is given as GEAIGNYY and CDR2 as EKD, both from the germline V gene. Trimming takes 5 bases off V and 0 bases off J; junction bases not matched to a gene: 14. Including cysteine and phenylalanine, the CDR3 has 21 amino acids. Only CDR3 DNA is held: 63 bases, read in frame from base 1. The method was RT-PCR. TCRdb lists the instrument as Illumina MiSeq. After TCRdb called clones again from the public reads with CATT, rows with identical DNA were merged. For this sample there are 1,500 or so delta-chain clones; about 18% appear just once. The top ten constitute about 9.4% of the sample. The receptor's source is a human donor. The specimen sequenced was non-Vgamma9Vdelta2 gamma-delta T cells from infant blood. The chain uses TRDV2 and TRDJ3; TRDD3 matches 11 bases in the middle. In nucleotide form, the sequence is TGTGCCTGTGGCACGGGAATGGGGGATACGGCGAGCTCCTGGGACACCCGACAGATGTTTTTC. It is translated as CACGTGMGDTASSWDTRQMFF.